The 25 T cell receptor beta chains presented below share a single source sample, sequenced in a study of regulatory T cells in long-lasting Graves disease. Libraries of TCR beta came from iRepertoire HTBI primers plus Arm-PCR of CDR3 regions. TCRdb re-called the multiplex PCR reads through MiXCR, storing one row per CDR3 protein. The data contain about 460,000 distinct CDR3 sequences, roughly 23% of them singletons. Time point of the sample: persistent/refractory GD, antithyroid drugs over 5 years with positive TRAb. Researchers made the TCR library from RNA that was extracted from PBMCs. This material consisted of peripheral blood mononuclear cells (PBMCs), taken when the disease was refractory, from a patient treated with antithyroid drugs. The receptors derive from a female donor with Graves disease.

This chain joins TRBV14 and TRBJ2-6; the D is unclear. The germline V and J ends were trimmed by 5 bases and 2 bases, with 13 bases remaining between them. Germline assignment: CDR1 SGHDN and CDR2 FVKESK. The CDR3 is 16 residues long. CDR3 bases: TGTGCCAGCAGCAAGAGCTTCCGTGCTGGGGCCAACGTCCTGACTTTC. This translates into CASSKSFRAGANVLTF.

This clonotype was observed a few times. This chain joins TRBV29-1 and TRBJ2-7; a possible D gene is TRBD2 (6 bases). Looked up from germline, CDR1 is SQVTM and CDR2 is ANQGSEA. This CDR3 has 14 residues. Deletions cut 5 bases from V and 2 bases from J, with 16 bases between. The CDR3 loop is CSVSPGLVAYEQYF. CDR3 bases: TGCAGCGTTTCACCGGGACTGGTCGCCTACGAGCAGTACTTC.

This clonotype was picked up many times. V and J are TRBV12-3 or TRBV12-4 and TRBJ1-5; D ambiguous. The CDR3 contains 13 residues. The V and J ends lost 8 bases and 7 bases respectively, with 15 bases between them. As DNA, the CDR3 is TGTGCCAGCGTGGGGTCGCCTAAACAGCCCCAGCATTTT. The encoded protein is CASVGSPKQPQHF.

This clonotype has a handful of counts. The chain combines TRBV29-1 with TRBJ1-2; tentatively, D is TRBD1 (5 bases). The length of the CDR3 is 15 residues. The germline gives CDR1 SQVTM, CDR2 ANQGSEA. V lost 1 base, J lost 5 bases, and 17 bases lay in between. CDR3: CSVEGFDVGGYGYTF. Here the CDR3 DNA reads TGCAGCGTTGAAGGTTTTGACGTGGGGGGGTATGGCTACACCTTC.

This clonotype was seen more than once but under ten times. J is TRBJ1-2 and V is TRBV7-9; 7 bases are a match to TRBD1. The CDR3 is 15 residues long. Looked up from germline, CDR1 is SEHNR and CDR2 is FQNEAQ (reference sequence). After removal of 4 bases from V and 6 bases from J, the junction contained 11 bases not matched to a gene. The DNA of the CDR3 is TGTGCCAGCAGCTCCGGACAGGTACGGGATGATGGCTACACCTTC. Residues: CASSSGQVRDDGYTF. Full variable domain (rest looked up from reference TRBV7-9 and TRBJ1-2): DTGVSQNPRHKITKRGQNVTFRCDPISEHNRLYWYRQTLGQGPEFLTYFQNEAQLEKSRLLSDRFSAERPKGSFSTLEIQRTEQGDSAMYLCASSSGQVRDDGYTFGSGTRLTVV.

This clonotype was counted at least ten times. The chain is built from TRBV7-2 and TRBJ1-5; TRBD1 is a possible D gene (6 bases). The CDR3 sequence is 15 residues long. V dropped 1 base and J dropped 6 bases, with 13 bases sitting between them. Germline lookup yields CDR1 SGHTA and CDR2 FQGNSA. The CDR3 coding sequence is TGTGCCAGCAGCTTAGTTTTGCAGGGGTCTCAGCCCCAGCATTTT. Amino acids: CASSLVLQGSQPQHF.

Only a few counts were recorded for this clonotype. This CDR3 is CAIYRGGPYNSPLHF. CDR3 DNA: TGTGCCATCTACAGGGGAGGCCCCTATAATTCACCCCTCCACTTT. The chain employs TRBV12-3 or TRBV12-4 and TRBJ1-6; 7 positions match TRBD1. J gave up 2 bases and V 10 bases, and 8 bases lay outside the gene matches. This CDR3 spans 15 amino acids.

In regard to this clonotype: This may be a read error, as it is one base from a much larger clone. The chain is built from TRBV27 and TRBJ1-6; D is possibly TRBD1 (6 bases). CDR1 is MNHEY, CDR2 SMNVEV, per germline (reference sequence). The CDR3 length is 13 residues. The CDR3 region is CASSTGLSSPLLF. Here the CDR3 DNA reads TGTGCCAGCAGCACAGGGTTAAGCTCACCCCTCCTCTTT.

This clonotype was recorded a few times. V is TRBV30 and J is TRBJ1-6; 7 bases are shared with TRBD1. J gave up 7 bases and V 4 bases, and 16 bases lay outside the gene matches. CDR1 is GTSNPN and CDR2 is SVGIG in the germline V gene (reference sequence). The CDR3 covers 17 residues. The CDR3 spells CAWTNRRARGLNSPLHF. Written as DNA, the CDR3 is TGTGCCTGGACTAACCGGAGGGCCAGGGGGTTAAATTCACCCCTCCACTTT.

This sequence joins TRBV18 and TRBJ1-3; D remains unclear. The CDR3 is 14 amino acids. The ends were cut back, 4 bases at V and 0 bases at J, with 7 bases in the middle. CDR1 and CDR2 from the germline V gene are KGHSH and LQKENI. The DNA for the CDR3 is TGTGCCAGCTCACAAACGGTCTCTGGAAACACCATATATTTT. Its protein is CASSQTVSGNTIYF.

This clonotype was seen repeatedly, ten times or more. The chain uses TRBV28 and TRBJ2-7; D not resolved. The germline CDR1 and CDR2 sequences are MDHEN and SYDVKM. V was cut by 2 bases and J by 2 bases, with 13 bases left in between. This CDR3 spans 15 amino acids. The CDR3, as DNA: TGTGCCAGCAGTTTAAGTATAGCAGTTACCTACGAGCAGTACTTC. It translates to CASSLSIAVTYEQYF.

This clonotype was recorded at least ten times. The chain has TRBV20-1 and TRBJ1-5, with a tentative D call TRBD1 (5 bases). V dropped 3 bases and J dropped 4 bases, with 10 bases sitting between them. This CDR3 is 13 amino acids long. From germline, CDR1 is DFQATT and CDR2 SNEGSKA (reference sequence). The CDR3 is CSASVDSNQPQHF. The DNA for the CDR3 is TGCAGTGCTAGCGTAGACAGTAATCAGCCCCAGCATTTT.

V is TRBV20-1 and J is TRBJ1-6; unclear D gene. V was cut by 1 base and J by 0 bases, with 16 bases left in between. This CDR3 has 18 residues. Germline-derived CDR1 and CDR2 are DFQATT and SNEGSKA (reference sequence). The CDR3 DNA reads as TGCAGTGCTAGAGTTCCCACTGGAGTGAGCTCCTATAATTCACCCCTCCACTTT. Its protein is CSARVPTGVSSYNSPLHF.

This clonotype has at least ten counts. The genes are TRBV6-2 or TRBV6-3 and TRBJ2-2; D unclear. The CDR3 has 13 residues. V was trimmed by 3 bases and J by 4 bases, leaving 6 bases between them. The germline gives CDR1 MNHEY, CDR2 SVGEGT. Here the CDR3 reads CASSYIGTGELFF. In DNA form, the CDR3 reads TGTGCCAGCAGTTATATTGGCACCGGGGAGCTGTTTTTT.

V is TRBV14 and J is TRBJ2-5, with 10 bases identical to TRBD2. V trimming: 0 bases; J trimming: 2 bases; junction bases outside the gene matches: 3. The CDR3 spans 16 residues. Germline loops: CDR1 SGHDN, CDR2 FVKESK. Here the CDR3 DNA reads TGTGCCAGCAGCCAAGATCGAGCGGGAGGGCAAGAGACCCAGTACTTC. Amino acid sequence: CASSQDRAGGQETQYF.

This clonotype came up many times. The chain is built from TRBV20-1 and TRBJ1-2; D not certain. The CDR3 extends over 13 amino acids. CDR1 and CDR2 from the germline V gene are DFQATT and SNEGSKA (reference sequence). Trimming shortened V by 3 bases and J by 2 bases, and 10 bases separated the two germline ends. The CDR3 nucleotides are TGCAGTGCTAGGGGGATGGGGAACTATGGCTACACCTTC. The encoded protein is CSARGMGNYGYTF.

The chain uses TRBV30 and TRBJ1-3, with D possibly being TRBD1 (5 bases). Trimming took off 2 bases at V and 2 bases at J, with 10 bases between the two ends. This CDR3 spans 14 amino acids. The germline gives CDR1 GTSNPN, CDR2 SVGIG (reference sequence). CDR3 bases: TGTGCCTGGAGTCCAGGGACTGCTGGAAACACCATATATTTT. Amino acids: CAWSPGTAGNTIYF.

This clonotype was counted ten times or more. The rearrangement uses TRBV29-1 and TRBJ1-2; a weak D match, TRBD1 (6 bases). V was shortened by 4 bases and J by 3 bases, with 6 bases between the two germline ends. CDR3 length: 11 residues. Germline-derived CDR1 and CDR2 are SQVTM and ANQGSEA. The chain's CDR3 is CSVGQDYGYTF. CDR3 DNA: TGCAGCGTTGGACAGGACTATGGCTACACCTTC.

The chain combines TRBV6-1 with TRBJ2-2, with D maybe TRBD1 (6 bases). The germline CDR1 and CDR2 sequences are MNHNS and SASEGT. CDR3 size: 15 residues. V shed 5 bases and J shed 2 bases, with 12 bases lying between them. The CDR3 DNA reads as TGTGCCAGCAGTACCGGGACAACAAACACCGGGGAGCTGTTTTTT. This codes for CASSTGTTNTGELFF.

V and J are TRBV2 and TRBJ1-2, with 8 bases that match TRBD1. CDR1 and CDR2 (germline): SNHLY, FYNNEI. V trimming: 1 base; J trimming: 6 bases; junction bases outside the gene matches: 7. The CDR3 extends over 15 amino acids. The CDR3 is CASSEVPQGADGYTF. The CDR3 bases are TGTGCCAGCAGTGAAGTGCCCCAGGGGGCGGATGGCTACACCTTC.

V usage is TRBV19 and J usage is TRBJ2-2, with TRBD2 as a possible D gene (5 bases). The CDR3 spans 14 residues. Between the trimmed V and J ends, which lost 9 bases and 4 bases, there was a span of 15 bases. Looked up from germline, CDR1 is LNHDA and CDR2 is SQIVND (reference sequence). The CDR3 sequence: CASTKGRVTGELFF. The CDR3, as DNA: TGTGCCAGCACTAAAGGGCGGGTCACCGGGGAGCTGTTTTTT. Full variable domain (rest looked up from reference TRBV19 and TRBJ2-2): DGGITQSPKYLFRKEGQNVTLSCEQNLNHDAMYWYRQDPGQGLRLIYYSQIVNDFQKGDIAEGYSVSREKKESFPLTVTSAQKNPTAFYLCASTKGRVTGELFFGEGSRLTVL.

The chain recombines TRBV4-1 with TRBJ1-1; D remains ambiguous. CDR3 length equals 14 residues. V lost 4 bases and J 0 bases, leaving 9 bases between the germline ends. Germline CDR1 reads MGHRA; CDR2 reads YSYEKL. The chain's CDR3 is CASSPVGLNTEAFF. DNA of the CDR3: TGCGCCAGCAGCCCCGTCGGGCTGAACACTGAAGCTTTCTTT.

This clonotype was observed at least ten times. V usage is TRBV28 and J usage is TRBJ2-2; D is undetermined. This CDR3 region has 13 residues. In germline, CDR1 is MDHEN, CDR2 SYDVKM. Trimming shortened V by 6 bases and J by 1 base, and 6 bases separated the two germline ends. CDR3: CASSPENTGELFF. The CDR3 DNA reads as TGTGCCAGCAGCCCAGAGAACACCGGGGAGCTGTTTTTT.

This clonotype has a count of ten or more. The chain links TRBV7-2 to TRBJ2-7; possible D gene TRBD1, 6 bases. Germline assignment: CDR1 SGHTA and CDR2 FQGNSA. CDR3 length equals 14 residues. V gave up 5 bases and J gave up 6 bases, with 17 bases separating them. Here the CDR3 DNA reads TGTGCCAGCAGCCCGAACAGGGCGTGGGTCGAGCAGTACTTC. Encoded protein: CASSPNRAWVEQYF. Full variable domain (remainder filled in from reference TRBV7-2 and TRBJ2-7): GAGVSQSPSNKVTEKGKDVELRCDPISGHTALYWYRQSLGQGLEFLIYFQGNSAPDKSGLPSDRFSAERTGGSVSTLTIQRTQQEDSAVYLCASSPNRAWVEQYFGPGTRLTVT.

Many counts were recorded for this clonotype. J is TRBJ1-1 and V is TRBV7-2; D gene ambiguous. The V end lost 6 bases, the J end lost 6 bases, and 17 bases lay between the germline ends. The CDR3 is 14 amino acids. Looked up from germline, CDR1 is SGHTA and CDR2 is FQGNSA. CDR3 protein: CASSHQTGKPEAFF. The CDR3 DNA follows: TGTGCCAGCAGTCACCAAACGGGGAAACCTGAAGCTTTCTTT.